The 2 T cell receptor beta chains below were found in one sample sequenced in a study of blood T cell repertoires in COVID-19. Generated by immunoSEQ multiplex PCR, the TCRdb table keeps only in-frame clones and is missing some. The sample holds a few hundred thousand clones, about 87% seen once. The material sequenced was peripheral blood. The receptor set was obtained from a human donor in a cohort sampled during active COVID-19.

J is TRBJ2-7 and V is TRBV3-1 (or the pseudogene TRBV3-2); 9 nucleotides agree with TRBD1. The CDR3 runs 17 residues. Looked up from germline, CDR1 is LGHDT and CDR2 is YNNKEL (reference sequence). The V and J ends lost 3 bases and 2 bases, in that order; junction bases with no gene match: 11. CDR3 DNA sequence: TGTGCCAGCAGCCAGGGAGTAGTCGGGACAGGGCCCTACGAGCAGTACTTC. Translating it yields CASSQGVVGTGPYEQYF.

This sequence joins TRBV6-2 or TRBV6-3 and TRBJ2-7, with 7 nucleotides matching TRBD2. V gave up 2 bases and J gave up 0 bases; unmatched junction bases: 10. This CDR3 has 17 amino acids. The germline CDR1 and CDR2 sequences are MNHEY and SVGEGT. CDR3: CASSYAPRGRASYEQYF. CDR3 bases: TGTGCCAGCAGTTACGCCCCCAGAGGGAGGGCCTCCTACGAGCAGTACTTC.